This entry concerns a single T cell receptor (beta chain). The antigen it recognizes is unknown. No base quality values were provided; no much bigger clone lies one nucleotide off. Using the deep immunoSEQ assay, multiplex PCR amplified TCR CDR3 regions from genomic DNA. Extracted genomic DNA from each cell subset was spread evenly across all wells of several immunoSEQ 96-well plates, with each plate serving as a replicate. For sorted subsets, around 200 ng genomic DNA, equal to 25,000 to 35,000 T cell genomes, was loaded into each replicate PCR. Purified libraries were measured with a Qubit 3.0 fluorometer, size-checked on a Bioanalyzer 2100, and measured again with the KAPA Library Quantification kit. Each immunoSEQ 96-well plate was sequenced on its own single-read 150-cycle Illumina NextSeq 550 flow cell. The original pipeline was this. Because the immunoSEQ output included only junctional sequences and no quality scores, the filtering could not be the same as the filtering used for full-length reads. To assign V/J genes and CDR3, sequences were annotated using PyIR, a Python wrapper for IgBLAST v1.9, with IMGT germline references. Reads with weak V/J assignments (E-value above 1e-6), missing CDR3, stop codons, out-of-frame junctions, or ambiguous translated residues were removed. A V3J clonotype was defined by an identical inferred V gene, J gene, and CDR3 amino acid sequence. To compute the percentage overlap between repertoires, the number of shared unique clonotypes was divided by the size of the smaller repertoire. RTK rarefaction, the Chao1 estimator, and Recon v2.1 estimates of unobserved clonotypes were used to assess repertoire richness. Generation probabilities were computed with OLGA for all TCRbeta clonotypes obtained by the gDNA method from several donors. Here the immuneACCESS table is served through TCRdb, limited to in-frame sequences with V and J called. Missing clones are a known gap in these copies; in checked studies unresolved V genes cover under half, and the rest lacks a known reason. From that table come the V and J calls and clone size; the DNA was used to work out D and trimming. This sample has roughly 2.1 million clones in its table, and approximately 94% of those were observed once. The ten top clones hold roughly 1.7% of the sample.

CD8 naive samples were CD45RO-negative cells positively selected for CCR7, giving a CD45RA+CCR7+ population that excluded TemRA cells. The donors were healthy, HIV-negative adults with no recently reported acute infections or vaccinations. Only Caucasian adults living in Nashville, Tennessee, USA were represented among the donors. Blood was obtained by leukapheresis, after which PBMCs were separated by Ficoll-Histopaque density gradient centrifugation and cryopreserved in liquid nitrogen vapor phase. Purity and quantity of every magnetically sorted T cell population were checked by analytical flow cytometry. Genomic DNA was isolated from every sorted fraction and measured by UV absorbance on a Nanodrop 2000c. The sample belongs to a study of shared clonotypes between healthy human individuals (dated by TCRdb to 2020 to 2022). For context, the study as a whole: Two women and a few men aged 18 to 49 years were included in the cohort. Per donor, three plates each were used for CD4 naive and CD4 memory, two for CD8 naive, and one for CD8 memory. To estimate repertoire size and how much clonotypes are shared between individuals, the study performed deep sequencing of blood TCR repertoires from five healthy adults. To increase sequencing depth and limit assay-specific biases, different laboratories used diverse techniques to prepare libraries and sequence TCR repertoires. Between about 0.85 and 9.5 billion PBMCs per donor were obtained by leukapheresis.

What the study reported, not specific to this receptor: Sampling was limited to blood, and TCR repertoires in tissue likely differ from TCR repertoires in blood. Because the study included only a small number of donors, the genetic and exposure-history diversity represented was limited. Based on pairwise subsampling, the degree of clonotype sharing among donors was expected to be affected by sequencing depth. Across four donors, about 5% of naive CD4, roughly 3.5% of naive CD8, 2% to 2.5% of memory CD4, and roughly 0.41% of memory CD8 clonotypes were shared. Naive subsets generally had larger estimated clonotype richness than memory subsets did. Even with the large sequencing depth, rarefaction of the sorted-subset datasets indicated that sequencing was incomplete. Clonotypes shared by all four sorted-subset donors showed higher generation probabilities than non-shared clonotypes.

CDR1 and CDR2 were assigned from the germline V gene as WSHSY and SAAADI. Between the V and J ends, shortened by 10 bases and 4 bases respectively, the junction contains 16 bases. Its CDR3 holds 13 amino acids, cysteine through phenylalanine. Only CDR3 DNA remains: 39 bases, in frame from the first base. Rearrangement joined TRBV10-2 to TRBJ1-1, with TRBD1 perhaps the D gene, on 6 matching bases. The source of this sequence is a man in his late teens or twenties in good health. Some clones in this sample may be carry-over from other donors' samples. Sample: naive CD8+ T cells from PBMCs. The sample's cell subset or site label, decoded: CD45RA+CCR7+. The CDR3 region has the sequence CATRLGAGTEAFF. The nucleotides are TGCGCCACCCGGCTGGGGGCGGGCACTGAAGCTTTCTTT.